The T cell receptor (beta chain) under discussion was sequenced for a study of T cell repertoires in cytomegalovirus infection. As for the study in general: Both CMV infection and a matching HLA type were indicated by public TCR beta signatures.

MiXCR was run by TCRdb on the reads, yielding one entry per CDR3 protein. This table has some 230,000 distinct CDR3 sequences, 22% appearing once. Study-wide findings and caveats: Cumulative public TCR beta family frequency identified CMV carriers with the relevant HLA. The ex vivo response was dominated by HLA-C-restricted CMV-specific TCR beta clonotypes.

The CDR3 loop spans 16 amino acids. V gave up 1 base and J gave up 5 bases; unmatched junction bases: 8. Germline assignment: CDR1 MNHEY and CDR2 SMNVEV (reference sequence). This clonotype appeared a few times. Its matching antigen is unknown. This clonotype was sampled from a human donor in good health (CMV status not recorded). Some clones in this sample may be carry-over from other donors' samples. The rearrangement uses TRBV27 and TRBJ2-5, with 9 bases fitting TRBD2. Sequencing was performed on CD8+ T cells from PBMCs. CDR3 sequence reads: CASSLYGGGAGETQYF. The DNA for the CDR3 is TGTGCCAGCAGTTTATACGGCGGGGGGGCCGGTGAGACCCAGTACTTC.